This T cell receptor beta chain appears in the sequencing data of a study of blood T cell repertoires in COVID-19 (dated by TCRdb to the early 2020s). Regarding the study in general: Samples from collaborators originated in the United States, Italy and Spain and spanned both the acute and convalescent phases of COVID-19. Where available, HLA class I and class II types were obtained from metadata supplied by the sample provider rather than from assay-based typing. Subjects who had been exposed to COVID-19, were actively infected with it, or had recovered from it provided the deeply sampled blood TCRbeta repertoires that made up the dataset. The samples were drawn from the first 160 participants of the ongoing ImmuneRACE study and from 1,254 subjects provided by 6 global collaborators. The sample metadata nearly always contained a de-identified subject ID, COVID-19 status, age in years and sex. The prospective study material was composed of cDNA or gDNA derived from T cells, B-cell-depleted T cells, or PBMCs. The repertoires were released in a freely available public database intended as a resource for research on the immune response to SARS-CoV-2.

TCRbeta CDR3 regions were amplified from genomic DNA by means of the immunoSEQ Assay, a bias-controlled multiplex PCR. The paper's data handling went like this. Nucleated cell counts per sample were estimated from amplification of reference gene primers within the assay. To quantify the absolute abundance of each unique TCRbeta CDR3 rearrangement, sequence reads were collapsed and filtered. For each sample, productive Simpson clonality was calculated by taking the square root of Simpson's diversity index across productive rearrangements. TCRdb retrieved this table from immuneACCESS and kept in-frame rearrangements only. Not all clones are present; in checked studies, unresolved V genes account for under half, and no reason is known for the remainder. That table furnishes V, J and clone size, whereas the DNA furnished D and trimming. The sample table contains 55,000 to 60,000 clones; only one count was recorded for around 84% of them. The leading ten clones occupy roughly a sixth of the sample.

Broader findings and caveats from the paper: Clinical and demographic metadata were provided uncurated, with the amount varying by source and participant.

Whole blood was collected in K2EDTA tubes by collaborating institutions according to the institutions' own protocols. For TCRbeta analysis, collaborators shipped samples in one of three forms: frozen whole blood, isolated PBMCs, or DNA extracted from either of those sample types. There are 16 amino acids in the CDR3, from cysteine to phenylalanine inclusive. Only the CDR3 DNA stays, 48 bases, in frame from base 1. From a lookup of the germline V gene, CDR1 and CDR2 are MDHEN and SYDVKM. The trim is 2 bases for V and 6 bases for J, with a gap of 14 bases between the germline ends. As regards this clone: Its antigen remains undetermined. Per-base qualities were not stored, and no clone one base away is much larger.

Sample: peripheral blood. The receptor was derived from a man between 70 and 80 years old with active COVID-19. The rearranged segments are TRBV28 and TRBJ1-6, with TRBD1 as a weak D call on 5 bases. The DNA is as follows: TGTGCCAGCAGTTTAACGGGCCAGGGACTTAATTCACCCCTCCACTTT. Translated, it reads CASSLTGQGLNSPLHF.